These T cell receptor beta chains were read from a single sample in a study of CD8 T cells in ankylosing spondylitis. TCRdb re-derived calls from the 5' RACE reads in MiXCR, one entry per CDR3 protein. Here the sample spans 450,000 to 550,000 distinct CDR3 sequences, under 5.5% being singletons. Material: blood, either unsorted or a sorted T cell fraction (not recorded which). The receptors were sampled from a male donor with ankylosing spondylitis. CDR3s include the opening cysteine and the closing phenylalanine or tryptophan. D genes are given only for firm matches. Size is stated as once, few or many counts, or a class when the clone is expanded.

many | TRBJ1-2 | TRBV6-2/TRBV6-3 | TRBD1 | TGTGCCAGCAGACCCACAGGGGGATTTGGCTACACCTTC | CASRPTGGFGYTF
many | TRBJ2-7 | TRBV12-3/TRBV12-4 | . | TGTGCCAGCCTCAACCGGGCCGCAACCTACGAGCAGTACTTC | CASLNRAATYEQYF
many | TRBJ1-2 | TRBV5-6 | TRBD1 | TGTGCCAGCAGCTTTGCAGGGGGCTTGAATGGCTACACCTTC | CASSFAGGLNGYTF
many | TRBJ2-3 | TRBV5-6 | . | TGTGCCAGCAGCCTGGGGGGTCCGCACGGGACAGATACGCAGTATTTT | CASSLGGPHGTDTQYF
many | TRBJ2-2 | TRBV20-1 | TRBD2 | TGCAGTGCTAGAATCCTAGCGGGGACCGGGGAGCTGTTTTTT | CSARILAGTGELFF
many | TRBJ2-3 | TRBV28 | . | TGTGCCAGCAGTTTATCGAGCACGCAGTATTTT | CASSLSSTQYF
many | TRBJ2-1 | TRBV29-1 | TRBD1 | TGCAGCGTTGAAGACAGGGGGATCTACAATGAGCAGTTCTTC | CSVEDRGIYNEQFF
many | TRBJ1-2 | TRBV5-1 | . | TGCGCCAGCAGCTCAAGATACCTCAGGGAGGGCGCGCCCGGCTACACCTTC | CASSSRYLREGAPGYTF
many | TRBJ2-7 | TRBV5-1 | TRBD1 | TGCGCCAGCAGATGGACAGGGGGTAACGAGCAGTACTTC | CASRWTGGNEQYF
many | TRBJ2-1 | TRBV6-4 | . | TGTGCCAGCAGTGACTCTGAACAGGAGAAGTTCTTC | CASSDSEQEKFF
many | TRBJ1-5 | TRBV20-1 | . | TGCAGTGCTAGTAGGGGAGGCCCCAATCAGCCCCAGCATTTT | CSASRGGPNQPQHF
many | TRBJ2-3 | TRBV15 | . | TGTGCCACCAGCAGAGATGCGGCGGGTGGGGTCACAGATACGCAGTATTTT | CATSRDAAGGVTDTQYF
many | TRBJ2-2 | TRBV7-8 | . | TGTGCCAGCAGATACATTACAGGGAGCACCGGGGAGCTGTTTTTT | CASRYITGSTGELFF
many | TRBJ1-1 | TRBV18 | . | TGTGCCAGCTCAACGTTCGGGCCCCAGGGTTCGAACACTGAAGCTTTCTTT | CASSTFGPQGSNTEAFF
few | TRBJ2-7 | TRBV20-1 | TRBD2 | TGCAGTGCAACTCTCGGGAGGGCGCGGGAGCAGTACTTC | CSATLGRAREQYF
many | TRBJ2-2 | TRBV6-2/TRBV6-3 | . | TGTGCCAGCAGTTACGACGGATCGAACACCGGGGAGCTGTTTTTT | CASSYDGSNTGELFF
many | TRBJ2-2 | TRBV5-1 | . | TGCGCCAGCAGCCGGACTGCGAACACCGGGGAGCTGTTTTTT | CASSRTANTGELFF
many | TRBJ1-5 | TRBV15 | TRBD1 | TGTGCCACCAGCTCGCGGACAGGGAGAGGTCCCCAGCATTTT | CATSSRTGRGPQHF